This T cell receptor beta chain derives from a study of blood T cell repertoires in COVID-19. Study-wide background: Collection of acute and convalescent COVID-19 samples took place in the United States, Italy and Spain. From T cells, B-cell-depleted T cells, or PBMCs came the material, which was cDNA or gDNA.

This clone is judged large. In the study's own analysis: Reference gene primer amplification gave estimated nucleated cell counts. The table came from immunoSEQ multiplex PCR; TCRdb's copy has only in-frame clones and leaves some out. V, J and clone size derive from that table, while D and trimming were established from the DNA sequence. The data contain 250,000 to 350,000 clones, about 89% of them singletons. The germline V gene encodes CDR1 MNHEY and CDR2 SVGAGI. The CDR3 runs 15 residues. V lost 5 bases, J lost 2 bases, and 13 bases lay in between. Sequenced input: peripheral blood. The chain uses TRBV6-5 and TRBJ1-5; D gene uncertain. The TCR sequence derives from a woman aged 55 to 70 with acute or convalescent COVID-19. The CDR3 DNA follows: TGTGCCAGCAGTCCGACGGATCTAGGCAATCAGCCCCAGCATTTT. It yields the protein CASSPTDLGNQPQHF.